This T cell receptor (beta chain) appears in the sequencing data of a study of blood T cells in healthy people across ages. The study recruited healthy Caucasian donors from Russia who were aged roughly 6 to 100. Per germline, CDR1 SGHVS and CDR2 FQNEAQ. The CDR3 spans 14 residues. J was trimmed by 2 bases and V by 3 bases; bases with no gene match: 3. Through a sample-barcoded 5' primer and a J-beta primer mix, a second PCR was run for roughly 6 to 11 cycles. TCRdb used MiXCR to reprocess the 5' RACE reads, holding one entry per CDR3 protein. The sample shows 1.5 million to 2 million distinct CDR3 sequences, about 50% of them seen only once.

Sequencing input: blood. This receptor was identified in a woman aged 40 to 50 in good health. The chain couples TRBV7-8 to TRBJ2-5; 7 bases are shared with TRBD2. In DNA form, the CDR3 reads TGTGCCAGCAGCTTGCGGGAGCTTCAAGAGACCCAGTACTTC. It encodes CASSLRELQETQYF.